Following are 20 T cell receptor beta chains from one sample sequenced in a study of PD-1 blockade in mismatch repair-deficient tumors. Method: immunoSEQ multiplex PCR; TCRdb's copy keeps in-frame clones and lacks some. The data show about 79,000 clones, approximately 78% seen once. Sequenced material: peripheral blood, taken 44 weeks after starting pembrolizumab. Receptor source: an adult with mismatch repair-deficient cancer.

The chain combines TRBV5-4 with TRBJ2-2; 10 nucleotides match TRBD2. J gave up 1 base and V 4 bases, and 4 bases lay outside the gene matches. This CDR3 spans 16 amino acids. Germline values: CDR1 SGHNT, CDR2 YYREEE (reference sequence). The chain's CDR3 is CASSPSGRGNTGELFF. CDR3 DNA: TGTGCCAGCAGCCCGAGCGGGAGGGGGAACACCGGGGAGCTGTTTTTT.

This chain joins TRBV27 and TRBJ1-1; 7 bases map to TRBD1. J was trimmed by 1 base and V by 8 bases; bases with no gene match: 10. This CDR3 has 15 amino acids. The germline gives CDR1 MNHEY, CDR2 SMNVEV (reference sequence). CDR3 amino acids: CASAPDRARNTEAFF. The CDR3 bases are TGTGCCAGCGCCCCTGACAGGGCAAGGAACACTGAAGCTTTCTTT.

The genes are TRBV6-5 and TRBJ2-3; D not resolved. Germline V CDR1 and CDR2: MNHEY, SVGAGI. The CDR3 is made up of 12 amino acids. Trimming shortened V by 5 bases and J by 2 bases, and 5 bases separated the two germline ends. CDR3 sequence (DNA): TGTGCCAGCAGTGCCTCCACAGATACGCAGTATTTT. It translates to CASSASTDTQYF.

The sample holds a few counts of this clone. The chain recombines TRBV7-9 with TRBJ2-7, with TRBD1 as a possible D gene (5 bases). V lost 1 base to trimming and J lost 2 bases, with 9 bases between them. The CDR3 totals 14 residues. Per germline, CDR1 SEHNR and CDR2 FQNEAQ (reference sequence). CDR3 region: CASSLEAGPYEQYF. The CDR3 DNA sequence: TGTGCCAGCAGCTTAGAGGCAGGGCCCTACGAGCAGTACTTC.

This clone was observed once. This chain links TRBV5-6 with TRBJ2-3; tentative D call: TRBD1 (6 bases). Germline CDR1 is SGHDT and CDR2 is YYEEEE. This CDR3 contains 15 residues. Trimming left V 2 bases short and J 8 bases short, with 18 bases between. The CDR3 bases are TGTGCCAGCAGCTTAGAGGGTAGGGGGTCAGGTACGCAGTATTTT. This sequence encodes CASSLEGRGSGTQYF.

This rearrangement joins TRBV6-5 to TRBJ2-7; 10 bases match TRBD1. V was clipped by 0 bases and J by 2 bases; unmatched bases: 4. Germline V CDR1 and CDR2: MNHEY, SVGAGI. This CDR3 region has 16 residues. CDR3 coding DNA: TGTGCCAGCAGTTACTCAGCCGGGACAGGGGCCTACGAGCAGTACTTC. Residues: CASSYSAGTGAYEQYF.

The rearrangement links TRBV15 to TRBJ2-5, with 9 bases that match TRBD2. After removal of 0 bases from V and 5 bases from J, the junction contained 7 bases not matched to a gene. The CDR3 totals 16 residues. CDR1 is LNHNV and CDR2 is YYDKDF in the germline V gene (reference sequence). The CDR3 nucleotides read TGTGCCACCAGCAGAGATCAGCTTAGCGGGAGTGAGACCCAGTACTTC. It yields the protein CATSRDQLSGSETQYF.

The gene calls are TRBV11-3 and TRBJ2-3; no clear D gene. The CDR3 is 15 amino acids. In germline, CDR1 is SGHNT, CDR2 YENEEA. The V end lost 1 base, the J end lost 4 bases, and 12 bases lay between the germline ends. CDR3 sequence (DNA): TGTGCCAGCAGCTTAGGTTCTCTGACTGCAGATACGCAGTATTTT. This gives the protein CASSLGSLTADTQYF.

The chain uses TRBV9 and TRBJ2-3; 7 bases fit TRBD1. The CDR3 consists of 17 residues. Germline-derived CDR1 and CDR2 are SGDLS and YYNGEE. V shed 0 bases, J shed 0 bases, and the junction held 7 bases outside the gene matches. The chain's CDR3 is CASSVVGQRTSTDTQYF. CDR3 nucleotides: TGTGCCAGCAGCGTAGTGGGACAGAGAACTAGCACAGATACGCAGTATTTT.

V and J are TRBV19 and TRBJ2-2; D is ambiguous. The germline CDR1 and CDR2 sequences are LNHDA and SQIVND (reference sequence). Trimming took 3 bases from V and 1 from J, leaving 9 bases between them. This CDR3 comprises 15 residues. The CDR3 DNA sequence: TGTGCCAGTAGTATCATGATGGGGAACACCGGGGAGCTGTTTTTT. This encodes CASSIMMGNTGELFF. The complete variable domain, with remaining parts taken from reference TRBV19 and TRBJ2-2, reads DGGITQSPKYLFRKEGQNVTLSCEQNLNHDAMYWYRQDPGQGLRLIYYSQIVNDFQKGDIAEGYSVSREKKESFPLTVTSAQKNPTAFYLCASSIMMGNTGELFFGEGSRLTVL.

In this sample, this clone turned up a few times. The chain links TRBV7-9 to TRBJ2-3; D remains ambiguous. The length of the CDR3 is 16 residues. Germline CDR1 reads SEHNR; CDR2 reads FQNEAQ (reference sequence). V shed 5 bases and J shed 0 bases, with 15 bases lying between them. CDR3 loop: CASSDIFGASTDTQYF. The CDR3 coding sequence is TGTGCCAGCAGCGACATCTTCGGCGCTAGCACAGATACGCAGTATTTT.

The chain's CDR3 is CASSHRDSSYEQYF. For the CDR3, the DNA is TGTGCCAGCAGCCACCGGGACAGTTCCTACGAGCAGTACTTC. The chain is built from TRBV5-6 and TRBJ2-7, with 7 bases lining up with TRBD1. Unmatched junction bases numbered 5, after V lost 4 bases and J lost 1 base. This CDR3 contains 14 residues. Per germline, CDR1 SGHDT and CDR2 YYEEEE.

V usage is TRBV18 and J usage is TRBJ2-1, with 9 bases lining up with TRBD2. Per the germline V gene, CDR1 is KGHSH and CDR2 is LQKENI. The CDR3 loop spans 15 amino acids. V gave up 5 bases and J gave up 15 bases; unmatched junction bases: 17. CDR3 protein: CASSSPGTSQFRWFF. In DNA, the CDR3 is TGTGCCAGCTCATCCCCTGGGACTAGCCAGTTTAGGTGGTTCTTC.

The CDR3 loop is CASSLGDTDLYGYTF. CDR3 bases: TGCGCCAGCAGCTTGGGGGACACGGACCTATATGGCTACACCTTC. The rearrangement uses TRBV5-1 and TRBJ1-2; possibly TRBD1 for D (6 bases). This CDR3 has 15 residues. V lost 0 bases and J 5 bases, leaving 14 bases between the germline ends. Germline V gene data show CDR1 as SGHRS and CDR2 as YFSETQ. Full variable domain (outside the CDR3, taken from reference TRBV5-1 and TRBJ1-2): KAGVTQTPRYLIKTRGQQVTLSCSPISGHRSVSWYQQTPGQGLQFLFEYFSETQRNKGNFPGRFSGRQFSNSRSEMNVSTLELGDSALYLCASSLGDTDLYGYTFGSGTRLTVV.

V and J are TRBV19 and TRBJ2-7; 13 bases line up with TRBD2. The length of the CDR3 is 16 residues. Germline-derived CDR1 and CDR2 are LNHDA and SQIVND (reference sequence). V shed 1 base, J shed 7 bases, and the junction held 7 bases outside the gene matches. CDR3 DNA: TGTGCCAGTAGTATAGCTCGGACTAGCGGGAGCAGAGAGCAGTACTTC. Its translation is CASSIARTSGSREQYF.

This clone was found once. The chain joins TRBV2 to TRBJ2-3, with D tentatively TRBD1 or TRBD2 (5 bases each). V shed 5 bases and J shed 3 bases, with 18 bases lying between them. The CDR3 spans 16 residues. CDR1 SNHLY and CDR2 FYNNEI come from the germline V gene. The CDR3 sequence is CASSLQRQPGTDTQYF. The CDR3 DNA reads TGTGCCAGCAGTCTCCAAAGACAGCCGGGGACAGATACGCAGTATTTT.

This clone occurred once. The genes are TRBV7-2 and TRBJ1-3; D possibly corresponds to TRBD1 (6 bases). Trimming left V 1 base short and J 0 bases short, with 16 bases between. The CDR3 totals 18 residues. CDR1 and CDR2 from the germline V gene are SGHTA and FQGNSA. The chain's CDR3 is CASSLELGGGSSGNTIYF. The CDR3 nucleotides read TGTGCCAGCAGCTTAGAATTGGGGGGGGGCTCCTCTGGAAACACCATATATTTT.

V gene TRBV9 combines with J gene TRBJ2-3; 12 bases are shared with TRBD2. The V and J ends lost 0 bases and 6 bases, in that order; junction bases with no gene match: 5. Germline CDR1 reads SGDLS; CDR2 reads YYNGEE. The CDR3 covers 16 residues. CDR3 coding DNA: TGTGCCAGCAGCGTAGGGACTAGCGGGATAATTGATACGCAGTATTTT. Translating it yields CASSVGTSGIIDTQYF.

This sequence joins TRBV6-9 and TRBJ1-2, with D maybe TRBD1 (5 bases). The CDR3 has 14 amino acids. Germline CDR1 and CDR2: MNHGY and SVAAGI. V lost 6 bases to trimming and J lost 5 bases, with 16 bases between them. The CDR3 protein is CASSSDREIYGYTF. The CDR3 coding sequence is TGTGCCAGCAGCTCCGACAGAGAAATATATGGCTACACCTTC.

The V call is TRBV30, the J call TRBJ2-7; D is unresolved. V was pared by 1 base and J by 0 bases, with 4 bases between. This CDR3 comprises 12 residues. Germline V lookup: CDR1 GTSNPN, CDR2 SVGIG (reference sequence). In DNA form, the CDR3 reads TGTGCCTGGAGTGCCGCCTCCTACGAGCAGTACTTC. Translated, it gives CAWSAASYEQYF.